The 7 T cell receptor beta chains listed next were all sequenced from one sample in a study of beta chain features in type 1 diabetes (dated by TCRdb to between 2018 and 2020). Receptors were amplified or captured by the immunoSEQ multiplex PCR assay. The High Capacity cDNA Reverse Transcription Kit was used to reverse transcribe all of the isolated RNA, meaning that expressed TCRB transcripts were what got sequenced. Drawn from immuneACCESS, this table holds only the in-frame rearrangements with V and J called that TCRdb kept. Clones are partly lost; checked studies trace under half to an unresolved V gene and leave the rest unexplained. Present in this sample are roughly 300,000 clones, 14% of which were seen just once. The ten biggest clones cover around 7% of the sample. Material: central memory CD4+ T cells from blood. The origin of the receptors is a man aged 25 to 40 in good health.

The chain uses TRBV7-9 and TRBJ2-1; 8 bases map to TRBD1. This CDR3 is built from 15 residues. Trimming removed 3 bases from V and 5 bases from J; junction bases left unmatched: 6. Germline lookup yields CDR1 SEHNR and CDR2 FQNEAQ (reference sequence). CDR3 sequence reads: CASSFLDREDNEQFF. The CDR3 nucleotides read TGTGCCAGCAGCTTCCTGGACAGGGAGGACAATGAGCAGTTCTTC. The full variable domain, in which reference TRBV7-9 and TRBJ2-1 provide the parts outside the CDR3, is DTGVSQNPRHKITKRGQNVTFRCDPISEHNRLYWYRQTLGQGPEFLTYFQNEAQLEKSRLLSDRFSAERPKGSFSTLEIQRTEQGDSAMYLCASSFLDREDNEQFFGPGTRLTVL.

This clone was seen a few times. The J gene is TRBJ2-5, the V gene TRBV4-3; D gene ambiguous. The CDR3 runs to 13 residues. V was clipped by 3 bases and J by 3 bases, with 8 bases between them. Germline V lookup: CDR1 LGHNA, CDR2 YSLEER. CDR3: CASSQRPEETQYF. The CDR3 DNA reads TGCGCCAGCAGCCAGAGGCCAGAAGAGACCCAGTACTTC.

This clone was found a few times. The genes are TRBV4-3 and TRBJ2-3; no reliable D call. V shed 0 bases and J shed 4 bases, with 11 bases lying between them. CDR3 length: 15 amino acids. Germline V gene sequence: CDR1 LGHNA, CDR2 YSLEER. CDR3 loop: CASSQDPAAPDTQYF. CDR3 DNA: TGCGCCAGCAGCCAAGATCCCGCTGCGCCAGATACGCAGTATTTT.

The chain recombines TRBV5-6 with TRBJ1-1; D is unclear. CDR1 is SGHDT, CDR2 YYEEEE, per germline. V lost 3 bases and J lost 5, with 5 bases in between. The CDR3 consists of 11 residues. The CDR3 protein is CASSWQTEAFF. The CDR3 DNA is TGTGCCAGCAGCTGGCAAACTGAAGCTTTCTTT.

Of note for this clone: A read error may account for a junction end that differs from germline. The V and J genes are TRBV20-1 and TRBJ1-1; 7 bases match TRBD1. Germline V CDR1 and CDR2: DFQATT, SNEGSKA (reference sequence). This CDR3 spans 11 amino acids. Written as DNA, the CDR3 is TGCAGTGCTGGAGGACAGGCACGGTCGATCTTT. Its translation: CSAGGQARSIF.

J is TRBJ2-1 and V is TRBV14, with no clear D. The CDR3 loop spans 12 amino acids. Trimming took 4 bases from V and 9 from J, leaving 10 bases between them. Germline-derived CDR1 and CDR2 are SGHDN and FVKESK. DNA for the CDR3: TGTGCCAGCAGCCGAAATAGAGGTGAGCAGTTCTTC. Translation: CASSRNRGEQFF.

This clone was detected many times. The V call is TRBV4-2, the J call TRBJ2-1, with 10 positions matching TRBD1. V trimming: 1 base; J trimming: 2 bases; junction bases outside the gene matches: 2. This CDR3 is built from 16 residues. CDR1 and CDR2 (germline): LGHNA, YNFKEQ. CDR3 protein: CASSQGDRGTYNEQFF. In nucleotides, the CDR3 is TGTGCCAGCAGCCAAGGGGACAGGGGCACCTACAATGAGCAGTTCTTC.